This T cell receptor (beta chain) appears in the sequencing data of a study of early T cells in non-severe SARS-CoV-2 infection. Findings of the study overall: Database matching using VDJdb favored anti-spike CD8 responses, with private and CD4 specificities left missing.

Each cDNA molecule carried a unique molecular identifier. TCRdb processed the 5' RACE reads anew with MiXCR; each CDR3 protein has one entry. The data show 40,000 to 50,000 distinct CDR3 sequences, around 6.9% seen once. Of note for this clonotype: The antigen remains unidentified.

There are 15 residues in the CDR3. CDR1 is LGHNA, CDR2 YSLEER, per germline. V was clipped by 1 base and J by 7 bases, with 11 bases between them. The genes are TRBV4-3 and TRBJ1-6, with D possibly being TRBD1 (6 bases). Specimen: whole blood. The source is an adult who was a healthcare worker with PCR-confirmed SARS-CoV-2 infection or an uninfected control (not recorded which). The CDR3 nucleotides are TGCGCCAGCAGCCAAGTGGGCAGGGGCAATTCACCCCTCCACTTT. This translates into CASSQVGRGNSPLHF.